This T cell receptor (beta chain) was sequenced in a study of blood T cell repertoires in COVID-19. Overall study context: Sites across the United States, Italy and Spain contributed samples from acute and convalescent COVID-19. T cells, B-cell-depleted T cells, or PBMCs provided the cDNA or gDNA that served as material.

In the original processing: Estimation of nucleated cell counts was performed using reference gene primer amplification. Sequencing used immunoSEQ multiplex PCR; TCRdb keeps in-frame clones, though not all of them. The DNA gave D and trimming, while V, J and clone size come from that table. Among more than 350,000 clones listed, 87% were seen once. The Seattle site enrolled patients during active infection and followed them longitudinally. The trim removed 3 bases at V and 7 bases at J, leaving 11 bases unmatched. Germline CDR1 and CDR2: LNHDA and SQIVND (reference sequence). The CDR3 loop spans 15 amino acids.

The sequenced material came from peripheral blood. The clonotype was recovered from a woman in her 30s with COVID-19, enrolled during active disease. This chain links TRBV19 with TRBJ2-7; 8 bases fit TRBD2. The CDR3 loop is CASSIKGTRIGEQYF. In DNA form, the CDR3 reads TGTGCCAGTAGTATCAAGGGGACTAGGATTGGGGAGCAGTACTTC.